A single sample gave rise to the 29 T cell receptor beta chains below, sequenced in a study of human T cells and chemical hapten exposure. TCRdb reanalysed the RACE reads using MiXCR and keeps one entry per CDR3 protein. The data show about 380,000 distinct CDR3 sequences, 6% to 7% seen once. Stated time point: patch test 2, 6 weeks after DPC sensitization. Sample treatment: therapeutic diphenylcyclopropenone sensitization with weekly scalp DPC. This specimen was whole blood, taken in connection with sensitization to the hapten diphenylcyclopropenone (DPC). All receptors derive from a woman aged 18-29 years with alopecia areata. Some clones in this sample may be carry-over from other donors' samples.

This clonotype has a single count. A clone one base away is much larger, so this may be a read error. The chain employs TRBV5-1 and TRBJ2-3, with 7 bases lining up with TRBD1. The length of the CDR3 is 15 residues. The V gene's germline CDR1 is SGHRS and CDR2 YFSETQ. The DNA for the CDR3 is TGCGCCGGCAGCTTGGGGGACAGAGCAACAGATACGCAGTATTTT. Translation gives CAGSLGDRATDTQYF. Complete variable domain (other parts from reference TRBV5-1 and TRBJ2-3): KAGVTQTPRYLIKTRGQQVTLSCSPISGHRSVSWYQQTPGQGLQFLFEYFSETQRNKGNFPGRFSGRQFSNSRSEMNVSTLELGDSALYLCAGSLGDRATDTQYFGPGTRLTVL.

The chain has TRBV12-3 or TRBV12-4 and TRBJ1-6; D is possibly TRBD1 (6 bases). The V gene lost 3 bases and the J gene lost 14 bases, with 11 bases spanning the gap. This CDR3 is built from 12 residues. DNA of the CDR3: TGTGCCAGCAGTTTTAGCGAGGGGGCCCTCCACTTT. This sequence encodes CASSFSEGALHF.

This clonotype has more than one count but fewer than ten. The V and J genes are TRBV25-1 and TRBJ1-2; D is perhaps TRBD1 (5 bases). Germline V CDR1 and CDR2: MGHDK, SYGVNS. The CDR3 has 14 residues. Deletions cut 6 bases from V and 0 bases from J, with 11 bases between. The CDR3 DNA reads TGTGCCAGCAGCGGGGGGGACCCTAACTATGGCTACACCTTC. Protein product: CASSGGDPNYGYTF.

This clonotype was seen many times. The chain links TRBV6-2 or TRBV6-3 to TRBJ2-1, with D hard to call. Germline CDR1 is MNHEY and CDR2 is SVGEGT. V lost 6 bases, J lost 7 bases, and 13 bases lay in between. The CDR3 runs 13 residues. In nucleotides, the CDR3 is TGTGCCAGCAGCCGACCCTTAGGGAATGAGCAGTTCTTC. It is translated as CASSRPLGNEQFF.

This clonotype was seen many times. The gene calls are TRBV29-1 and TRBJ2-5, with 9 bases identical to TRBD1. Germline V CDR1 and CDR2: SQVTM, ANQGSEA. Trimming removed 6 bases from V and 4 bases from J; junction bases left unmatched: 6. CDR3 length: 13 residues. The CDR3 is CSVGQGVLETQYF. The CDR3 DNA is TGCAGCGTGGGACAGGGAGTGTTAGAGACCCAGTACTTC.

This clonotype occurred a few times. This CDR3 is CASSQDRVLNQPQHF. For the CDR3, the DNA is TGCGCCAGCAGCCAAGATAGGGTCTTAAATCAGCCCCAGCATTTT. The chain couples TRBV4-3 to TRBJ1-5, with unresolved D. The CDR3 consists of 15 residues. Trimming removed 0 bases from V and 4 bases from J, with 10 bases in between. Germline CDR1 is LGHNA and CDR2 is YSLEER.

This clonotype has more than one count but fewer than ten. This chain connects TRBV7-9 to TRBJ2-7; 9 bases line up with TRBD1. The V gene's germline CDR1 is SEHNR and CDR2 FQNEAQ (reference sequence). Losses at the gene ends were 2 bases for V and 2 bases for J; bases not matched to a gene: 7. The CDR3 is 16 amino acids. The CDR3 loop reads CASSLPPGQGPYEQYF. The CDR3 bases are TGTGCCAGCAGCTTACCCCCAGGACAGGGGCCCTACGAGCAGTACTTC.

The chain employs TRBV12-3 or TRBV12-4 and TRBJ1-5; 9 bases line up with TRBD1. This CDR3 is 16 amino acids long. After removal of 5 bases from V and 6 bases from J, the junction contained 11 bases not matched to a gene. The CDR3 spells CASSPGTGYGGQPQHF. As DNA, the CDR3 is TGTGCCAGCAGTCCCGGGACAGGGTACGGGGGTCAGCCCCAGCATTTT.

This chain connects TRBV9 to TRBJ2-7, with 7 positions matching TRBD1. This CDR3 has 13 amino acids. V was clipped by 3 bases and J by 6 bases; unmatched bases: 6. The germline CDR1 and CDR2 sequences are SGDLS and YYNGEE. Here the CDR3 reads CASSATGTGEQYF. For the CDR3, the DNA is TGTGCCAGCAGCGCGACAGGGACCGGCGAGCAGTACTTC.

In its sample, this clonotype was seen a few times. The chain couples TRBV29-1 to TRBJ1-5; D remains unclear. The CDR3 consists of 13 residues. V lost 4 bases, J lost 1 base, and 8 bases lay in between. Germline CDR1 is SQVTM and CDR2 is ANQGSEA. CDR3 region: CSVGWESNQPQHF. The CDR3 DNA is TGCAGCGTTGGATGGGAGAGCAATCAGCCCCAGCATTTT.

This clonotype was seen many times. CDR3 DNA: TGTGCCAGTAGTCTAACCTCGATCAACACCGGGGAGCTGTTTTTT. Translation: CASSLTSINTGELFF. The V call is TRBV19, the J call TRBJ2-2, with D unresolved. Germline CDR1 is LNHDA and CDR2 is SQIVND (reference sequence). The CDR3 extends over 15 amino acids. Trimming shortened V by 5 bases and J by 2 bases, and 12 bases separated the two germline ends.

This clonotype has a count of ten or more. V usage is TRBV5-1 and J usage is TRBJ1-1, with a weak D call TRBD1 (6 bases). V lost 1 base to trimming and J lost 1 base, with 8 bases between them. This CDR3 region has 14 residues. Germline assignment: CDR1 SGHRS and CDR2 YFSETQ. Written as DNA, the CDR3 is TGCGCCAGCAGCTTGTCAGGGGCGAACACTGAAGCTTTCTTT. It yields the protein CASSLSGANTEAFF.

This clonotype was counted a few times. This chain uses TRBV7-3 with TRBJ2-3; 13 nucleotides align to TRBD2. Trimming cost V 5 bases and J 0 bases; bases outside gene matches: 8. This CDR3 region has 18 residues. Germline assignment: CDR1 SGHTA and CDR2 FQGTGA. The CDR3 loop is CASSPGTSGAYSTDTQYF. The CDR3 DNA follows: TGTGCCAGCAGCCCCGGGACTAGCGGGGCCTACAGCACAGATACGCAGTATTTT.

This chain joins TRBV4-2 and TRBJ1-2; TRBD1 matches at 8 bases. The CDR3 consists of 16 residues. CDR1 and CDR2 from the germline V gene are LGHNA and YNFKEQ. With V trimmed by 2 bases and J by 4 bases, 9 bases remained unmatched. CDR3: CASSQSPTGATYGYTF. The CDR3 nucleotides are TGTGCCAGCAGCCAATCCCCGACAGGGGCTACCTATGGCTACACCTTC.

The chain employs TRBV12-3 or TRBV12-4 and TRBJ2-1; TRBD2 is a possible D gene (6 bases). V was cut by 6 bases and J by 4 bases, with 16 bases left in between. This CDR3 contains 15 residues. The CDR3 loop is CASRVARGSYNEQFF. CDR3 bases: TGTGCCAGCAGAGTCGCGCGGGGATCGTACAATGAGCAGTTCTTC.

This clonotype was recorded many times. This chain connects TRBV7-9 to TRBJ1-5; no reliable D call. Germline assignment: CDR1 SEHNR and CDR2 FQNEAQ (reference sequence). The CDR3 totals 14 residues. V lost 1 base and J lost 1, with 5 bases in between. The CDR3 DNA sequence: TGTGCCAGCAGCTTAGATACGAGCAATCAGCCCCAGCATTTT. As protein: CASSLDTSNQPQHF. Using reference TRBV7-9 and TRBJ1-5 for the parts outside the CDR3, the full variable domain is DTGVSQNPRHKITKRGQNVTFRCDPISEHNRLYWYRQTLGQGPEFLTYFQNEAQLEKSRLLSDRFSAERPKGSFSTLEIQRTEQGDSAMYLCASSLDTSNQPQHFGDGTRLSIL.

The chain joins TRBV20-1 to TRBJ1-1; 10 bases agree with TRBD1. The CDR3 spans 13 residues. Germline V gene lookup returns CDR1 DFQATT and CDR2 SNEGSKA (reference sequence). V was pared by 5 bases and J by 9 bases, with 9 bases of the junction left unmatched. The CDR3 here is CSAARDRGNKAFF. CDR3 nucleotide sequence: TGCAGTGCTGCCAGGGACAGGGGTAATAAAGCTTTCTTT.

The chain couples TRBV13 to TRBJ1-4; D gene uncertain. This CDR3 contains 15 residues. V was cut by 0 bases and J by 0 bases, with 5 bases left in between. Germline V lookup: CDR1 PRHDT, CDR2 FYEKMQ (reference sequence). The CDR3 region has the DNA TGTGCCAGCAGCTTAGGACCCTCAACTAATGAAAAACTGTTTTTT. It is translated as CASSLGPSTNEKLFF. Together with reference TRBV13 and TRBJ1-4, the CDR3 gives the full variable domain: AAGVIQSPRHLIKEKRETATLKCYPIPRHDTVYWYQQGPGQDPQFLISFYEKMQSDKGSIPDRFSAQQFSDYHSELNMSSLELGDSALYFCASSLGPSTNEKLFFGSGTQLSVL.

This clonotype appeared many times. V usage is TRBV21-1 and J usage is TRBJ1-2; TRBD1 was called by the table and not checked on the DNA. TRBV21-1 is a known pseudogene. The CDR3 is 15 amino acids. The CDR3 protein is CASIKMGVANYGYTF. Written as DNA, the CDR3 is TGTGCCAGCATCAAGATGGGGGTAGCCAACTATGGCTACACCTTC.

This clonotype was detected ten times or more. The rearrangement uses TRBV7-8 and TRBJ2-2; TRBD2 is a possible D gene (5 bases). V gave up 5 bases and J gave up 5 bases, with 21 bases separating them. This CDR3 region has 17 residues. Germline assignment: CDR1 SGHVS and CDR2 FQNEAQ. In nucleotides, the CDR3 is TGTGCCAGCAGCGTAATCAGGCTAAGGGAGAGGACCGGGGAGCTGTTTTTT. This gives the protein CASSVIRLRERTGELFF.

This clonotype ranks as medium-sized. The chain employs TRBV7-6 and TRBJ2-5; D remains unclear. The V gene's germline CDR1 is SGHVS and CDR2 FNYEAQ. Trimming removed 1 base at V and 2 bases at J, with 5 bases between. The CDR3 length is 13 residues. The CDR3 protein is CASSLGRQETQYF. The CDR3 DNA sequence: TGTGCCAGCAGCTTAGGCCGGCAAGAGACCCAGTACTTC.

This clonotype has a handful of counts. The V gene is TRBV9, the J gene TRBJ2-3, with 10 bases identical to TRBD2. V shed 2 bases and J 0 bases; nucleotides not matched to a gene: 3. This CDR3 comprises 16 residues. Germline CDR1 SGDLS, CDR2 YYNGEE. CDR3 DNA: TGTGCCAGCAGCGTCGGGACTAGCGATAGCACAGATACGCAGTATTTT. Translation gives CASSVGTSDSTDTQYF.

This clonotype was counted ten times or more. The J gene is TRBJ1-1, the V gene TRBV6-2 or TRBV6-3; no clear D. Trimming stripped 5 bases from V and 4 bases from J, with 14 bases between. Germline V CDR1 and CDR2: MNHEY, SVGEGT. This CDR3 has 14 amino acids. The CDR3 sequence is CASSEDGAFTEAFF. The DNA for the CDR3 is TGTGCCAGCAGTGAGGACGGAGCCTTCACTGAAGCTTTCTTT.

This clonotype occurred many times. The chain recombines TRBV7-2 with TRBJ1-1; D is unclear. Per the germline V gene, CDR1 is SGHTA and CDR2 is FQGNSA. Trimming stripped 5 bases from V and 7 bases from J, with 11 bases between. The CDR3 sequence is 12 residues long. The CDR3 DNA reads as TGTGCCAGCAGCATACAACGGGGTGAAGCTTTCTTT. Protein product: CASSIQRGEAFF.

The chain links TRBV9 to TRBJ2-1, with D possibly being TRBD2 (6 bases). This CDR3 is 14 amino acids long. Germline V gene lookup returns CDR1 SGDLS and CDR2 YYNGEE. Trimming pared 0 bases from V and 7 bases from J, leaving 11 bases between. The CDR3 sequence is CASSVALAGNEQFF. CDR3 DNA: TGTGCCAGCAGCGTAGCTTTGGCGGGGAATGAGCAGTTCTTC.

This clonotype was observed many times. V and J are TRBV27 and TRBJ1-2; D not certain. Trimming removed 0 bases from V and 3 bases from J, with 8 bases in between. The CDR3 has 14 residues. Germline V gene lookup returns CDR1 MNHEY and CDR2 SMNVEV (reference sequence). CDR3: CASSLSGLDYGYTF. As DNA, the CDR3 is TGTGCCAGCAGTTTATCAGGGTTGGACTATGGCTACACCTTC.

V usage is TRBV7-9 and J usage is TRBJ1-1, with TRBD1 matching over 8 bases. CDR1 SEHNR and CDR2 FQNEAQ come from the germline V gene (reference sequence). This CDR3 has 17 amino acids. Germline trimming cut 3 bases from V and 1 base from J; bases unmatched to any gene: 10. The CDR3 DNA reads as TGTGCCAGCAGCTTCCCCCTCCAGGGGGCGGGGAACACTGAAGCTTTCTTT. It yields the protein CASSFPLQGAGNTEAFF.

In DNA, the CDR3 is TGCGCCAGCAGCCAAGATTCACACTCCTACGAGCAGTACTTC. This translates into CASSQDSHSYEQYF. The chain joins TRBV4-3 to TRBJ2-7; D unresolved. Trimming shortened V by 0 bases and J by 0 bases, and 6 bases separated the two germline ends. The CDR3 sequence is 14 residues long. Germline V lookup: CDR1 LGHNA, CDR2 YSLEER.

The rearrangement joins TRBV7-2 to TRBJ2-3, with D perhaps matching TRBD1 (5 bases). The CDR3 totals 14 residues. The ends were cut back, 1 base at V and 4 bases at J, with 9 bases in the middle. The germline CDR1 and CDR2 sequences are SGHTA and FQGNSA. Here the CDR3 reads CASSLDQGSDTQYF. DNA of the CDR3: TGTGCCAGCAGCTTAGATCAGGGTTCAGATACGCAGTATTTT. Looking up the rest from reference TRBV7-2 and TRBJ2-3 gives the full variable domain: GAGVSQSPSNKVTEKGKDVELRCDPISGHTALYWYRQSLGQGLEFLIYFQGNSAPDKSGLPSDRFSAERTGGSVSTLTIQRTQQEDSAVYLCASSLDQGSDTQYFGPGTRLTVL.